This TCR beta chain emerged from a study of Graves' ophthalmopathy and Graves' hyperthyroidism. Study conclusions and caveats: Its predictions of ophthalmopathy progression gave the model 60% to 71% sensitivity and almost 75% specificity.

Amplified TCR beta CDR3 regions were obtained using RNA transcripts as template. Second-round multiplex PCR came after a first-round RT-PCR that employed HTBI primers. TCRdb fed the multiplex PCR reads into MiXCR, producing one record per CDR3 protein. The sample holds 740,000 or so distinct CDR3 sequences, approximately 40% seen once. Orbital computed tomography, together with clinical symptoms, serum thyroxine, TRAb and thyroid ultrasound, was used for diagnosis. Worth noting for this clonotype: The antigen is not known.

The CDR3 has 13 amino acids. Trimming cost V 4 bases and J 8 bases, with 11 bases left between them. CDR1 is MGHDK, CDR2 SYGVNS, per germline. The gene calls are TRBV25-1 and TRBJ2-2; D unclear. Specimen: peripheral blood. The receptor comes from an adult man with Graves' ophthalmopathy. DNA for the CDR3: TGTGCCAGCAGTGGCCAGAGGATTGGGGAGCTGTTTTTT. It specifies CASSGQRIGELFF.